The 24 T cell receptor beta chains below were found in one sample sequenced in a study of technical replicates of blood from several donors. The protocol was immunoSEQ multiplex PCR, while the TCRdb copy is restricted to in-frame clones and leaves out a portion. Counted here are some 70,000 clones, about 91% occurring once; the ten biggest clones make up about 0.38%. The specimen sequenced was T cells isolated from PBMCs. The source is a human donor in good health.

V gene TRBV11-3 combines with J gene TRBJ2-3; 13 positions match TRBD2. The CDR3 covers 15 residues. Per germline, CDR1 SGHNT and CDR2 YENEEA. With 5 bases clipped from V and 4 bases from J, the junction kept 3 bases outside the gene matches. CDR3 region: CASSLGLAGADTQYF. The CDR3 DNA reads TGTGCCAGCAGCCTCGGACTAGCGGGAGCAGATACGCAGTATTTT.

The V call is TRBV4-3, the J call TRBJ1-2; D uncertain. Germline V gene data show CDR1 as LGHNA and CDR2 as YSLEER. The CDR3 runs to 16 residues. V lost 3 bases and J lost 2, with 16 bases in between. The CDR3 nucleotides read TGCGCCAGCAGCCAGGACCGGGATTCAGAGAACTATGGCTACACCTTC. It is translated as CASSQDRDSENYGYTF.

This clone was observed once. The rearrangement uses TRBV9 and TRBJ2-7; a weak D match, TRBD1 (6 bases). Trimming took off 3 bases at V and 5 bases at J, with 15 bases between the two ends. This CDR3 region has 14 residues. The V gene's germline CDR1 is SGDLS and CDR2 YYNGEE. CDR3: CASSARTDRDEQYF. The CDR3 DNA sequence: TGTGCCAGCAGCGCCCGGACAGATCGTGACGAGCAGTACTTC. The full variable domain, in which reference TRBV9 and TRBJ2-7 provide the parts outside the CDR3, is DSGVTQTPKHLITATGQRVTLRCSPRSGDLSVYWYQQSLDQGLQFLIQYYNGEERAKGNILERFSAQQFPDLHSELNLSSLELGDSALYFCASSARTDRDEQYFGPGTRLTVT.

The chain's CDR3 is CASVDFGTRLTDTQYF. The CDR3 bases are TGTGCCAGTGTCGACTTCGGGACTAGACTCACAGATACGCAGTATTTT. V is TRBV2 and J is TRBJ2-3; 8 bases align to TRBD2. Trimming at V came to 9 bases and at J to 2 bases, leaving 13 bases not matched to a gene. The CDR3 has 16 residues. Per germline, CDR1 SNHLY and CDR2 FYNNEI.

The table lists this clone with a count of one. This rearrangement joins TRBV7-9 to TRBJ2-1, with D possibly being TRBD1 (5 bases). Deletions cut 5 bases from V and 8 bases from J, with 10 bases between. CDR1 and CDR2 (germline): SEHNR, FQNEAQ (reference sequence). The CDR3 is 12 amino acids. In DNA form, the CDR3 reads TGTGCCAGCAGCCCGCAGGGCGATGAGCAGTTCTTC. Translation gives CASSPQGDEQFF.

The chain combines TRBV6-1 with TRBJ1-2; 11 bases line up with TRBD1. The germline CDR1 and CDR2 sequences are MNHNS and SASEGT. The CDR3 is made up of 13 amino acids. With 4 bases clipped from V and 7 bases from J, the junction kept 2 bases outside the gene matches. The CDR3 sequence: CASSAGTGGGYTF. As DNA, the CDR3 is TGTGCCAGCAGTGCCGGGACAGGGGGTGGCTACACCTTC.

The gene calls are TRBV2 and TRBJ2-3, with D possibly being TRBD1 (6 bases). The CDR3 runs to 12 residues. Germline CDR1 and CDR2: SNHLY and FYNNEI. Deletions cut 4 bases from V and 8 bases from J, with 10 bases between. CDR3 amino acids: CASSGGLITQYF. The CDR3 DNA is TGTGCCAGCAGTGGGGGGCTGATTACGCAGTATTTT.

The chain has TRBV4-2 and TRBJ2-7, with 8 bases lining up with TRBD1. The length of the CDR3 is 16 residues. Germline CDR1 is LGHNA and CDR2 is YNFKEQ. Trimming at V came to 0 bases and at J to 4 bases, leaving 8 bases not matched to a gene. In DNA form, the CDR3 reads TGTGCCAGCAGCCAAGATCAACAGGGGGAGCCTTACGAGCAGTACTTC. This encodes CASSQDQQGEPYEQYF.

This clone showed up just a few times. V and J are TRBV2 and TRBJ2-7; TRBD1 matches at 9 bases. This CDR3 region has 12 residues. Germline assignment: CDR1 SNHLY and CDR2 FYNNEI. The J segment lost 6 bases and the V segment lost 5 bases, leaving 2 bases of the junction unmatched. The CDR3 loop is CASSTGGGEQYF. DNA of the CDR3: TGTGCCAGCAGTACAGGGGGCGGCGAGCAGTACTTC.

The chain links TRBV11-1 to TRBJ2-1, with 11 bases aligning to TRBD2. Germline CDR1 SGHAT, CDR2 FQDESV (reference sequence). V lost 2 bases, J lost 6 bases, and 3 bases stayed unmatched. The CDR3 is 15 residues long. The CDR3 is CASSLLAGGPNEQFF. CDR3 DNA: TGTGCCAGCAGCTTACTAGCGGGAGGTCCCAATGAGCAGTTCTTC.

V and J are TRBV7-8 and TRBJ2-1; D possibly corresponds to TRBD1 (5 bases). Germline CDR1 SGHVS, CDR2 FQNEAQ. Trimming left V 1 base short and J 5 bases short, with 12 bases between. This CDR3 spans 15 amino acids. The CDR3 sequence: CASSLVGVGDNEQFF. The CDR3 region has the DNA TGTGCCAGCAGCTTAGTAGGGGTAGGGGACAATGAGCAGTTCTTC.

The chain has TRBV14 and TRBJ2-5, with D perhaps TRBD1 (5 bases). Germline V gene sequence: CDR1 SGHDN, CDR2 FVKESK. The V end lost 0 bases, the J end lost 2 bases, and 7 bases lay between the germline ends. CDR3 length equals 14 residues. CDR3 nucleotide sequence: TGTGCCAGCAGCCAAGAACAGGATCAAGAGACCCAGTACTTC. It is translated as CASSQEQDQETQYF.

This chain joins TRBV21-1 and TRBJ1-1; no DNA check was done on the table's D call, TRBD1. TRBV21-1 is flagged as a pseudogene. This CDR3 has 17 amino acids. CDR3 loop: CASSILHRQGSNTEAFF. CDR3 bases: TGTGCCAGCAGCATTCTACATCGACAGGGCTCTAACACTGAAGCTTTCTTT.

The gene calls are TRBV11-2 and TRBJ1-1; no clear D gene. Looked up from germline, CDR1 is SGHAT and CDR2 is FQNNGV. Trimming pared 6 bases from V and 7 bases from J, leaving 9 bases between. There are 11 residues in the CDR3. CDR3 loop: CASRWAVEAFF. The CDR3 DNA follows: TGTGCCAGCAGATGGGCCGTTGAAGCTTTCTTT. Complete variable domain (other parts from reference TRBV11-2 and TRBJ1-1): EAGVAQSPRYKIIEKRQSVAFWCNPISGHATLYWYQQILGQGPKLLIQFQNNGVVDDSQLPKDRFSAERLKGVDSTLKIQPAKLEDSAVYLCASRWAVEAFFGQGTRLTVV.

The genes are TRBV28 and TRBJ2-7; possibly TRBD1 for D (7 bases). The CDR3 is made up of 16 amino acids. Germline CDR1 is MDHEN and CDR2 is SYDVKM. Trimming removed 5 bases at V and 5 bases at J, with 22 bases between. The CDR3 DNA reads as TGTGCCAGCAGTGGGGGGAGACAGGGTAAGGTCGACGAGCAGTACTTC. Residues: CASSGGRQGKVDEQYF.

The V gene is TRBV29-1, the J gene TRBJ2-7; 8 positions match TRBD2. Germline trimming cut 7 bases from V and 6 bases from J; bases unmatched to any gene: 11. Germline lookup yields CDR1 SQVTM and CDR2 ANQGSEA. The CDR3 is 13 amino acids. CDR3 sequence: CSALSGSLSEQYF. Here the CDR3 DNA reads TGCAGCGCCCTAAGCGGGAGCCTTTCCGAGCAGTACTTC.

The rearrangement joins TRBV5-1 to TRBJ2-3; D not resolved. The length of the CDR3 is 14 residues. Germline CDR1 is SGHRS and CDR2 is YFSETQ. Trimming pared 6 bases from V and 4 bases from J, leaving 15 bases between. The CDR3 loop reads CASNLGEEADTQYF. CDR3 coding DNA: TGCGCCAGCAATCTAGGAGAAGAAGCAGATACGCAGTATTTT.

The CDR3 loop is CASSQGSGPIYEQYF. CDR3 sequence (DNA): TGCGCCAGCAGCCAAGGTAGCGGGCCGATCTACGAGCAGTACTTC. The chain employs TRBV4-1 and TRBJ2-7; TRBD2 matches 7 bases. The CDR3 loop spans 15 amino acids. The V gene's germline CDR1 is MGHRA and CDR2 YSYEKL. The V segment lost 1 base and the J segment 3 bases; nucleotides outside the gene matches: 6.

The chain uses TRBV5-1 and TRBJ2-7; no clear D gene. The V end lost 1 base, the J end lost 5 bases, and 4 bases lay between the germline ends. The CDR3 extends over 11 amino acids. Looked up from germline, CDR1 is SGHRS and CDR2 is YFSETQ. The CDR3 loop reads CASSLTDEQYF. For the CDR3, the DNA is TGCGCCAGCAGCTTGACGGACGAGCAGTACTTC.

V and J are TRBV7-2 and TRBJ1-2; TRBD1 is a possible D gene (5 bases). Germline V gene sequence: CDR1 SGHTA, CDR2 FQGNSA. The CDR3 loop spans 14 amino acids. V dropped 3 bases and J dropped 13 bases, with 21 bases sitting between them. The chain's CDR3 is CASSLQGLGQGCTF. The CDR3 region has the DNA TGTGCCAGCAGCTTGCAGGGATTAGGGCAGGGTTGCACCTTC.

The rearrangement uses TRBV19 and TRBJ2-5, with a possible D match to TRBD1 (5 bases). V was clipped by 8 bases and J by 6 bases, with 16 bases between them. In germline, CDR1 is LNHDA, CDR2 SQIVND (reference sequence). The CDR3 spans 13 residues. The CDR3 sequence: CASAQGIGKTQYF. CDR3 nucleotides: TGTGCCAGTGCGCAGGGTATCGGAAAGACCCAGTACTTC.

The chain combines TRBV18 with TRBJ2-7; 9 bases are shared with TRBD2. From germline, CDR1 is KGHSH and CDR2 LQKENI. With V trimmed by 0 bases and J by 10 bases, 7 bases remained unmatched. This CDR3 is 14 amino acids long. The CDR3 bases are TGTGCCAGCTCACCACCAGCGGGAGGAGATGTACAGTACTTC. This translates into CASSPPAGGDVQYF. Drawing the rest from reference TRBV18 and TRBJ2-7, the complete variable domain is NAGVMQNPRHLVRRRGQEARLRCSPMKGHSHVYWYRQLPEEGLKFMVYLQKENIIDESGMPKERFSAEFPKEGPSILRIQQVVRGDSAAYFCASSPPAGGDVQYFGPGTRLTVT.

This sequence joins TRBV5-5 and TRBJ2-7; TRBD1 agrees at 9 bases. V trimming: 6 bases; J trimming: 6 bases; junction bases outside the gene matches: 7. The CDR3 extends over 13 amino acids. From germline, CDR1 is SGHKS and CDR2 YYEKEE (reference sequence). CDR3 sequence (DNA): TGTGCCAGCATTGGGACAGGGATAGGCGAGCAGTACTTC. It yields the protein CASIGTGIGEQYF.

This chain links TRBV6-1 with TRBJ2-3, with 8 bases matching TRBD2. With V trimmed by 6 bases and J by 3 bases, 8 bases remained unmatched. Germline-derived CDR1 and CDR2 are MNHNS and SASEGT. The CDR3 sequence is 15 residues long. CDR3 sequence reads: CASSSAGGGTDTQYF. The CDR3 DNA follows: TGTGCCAGCAGCTCGGCGGGAGGAGGTACAGATACGCAGTATTTT.